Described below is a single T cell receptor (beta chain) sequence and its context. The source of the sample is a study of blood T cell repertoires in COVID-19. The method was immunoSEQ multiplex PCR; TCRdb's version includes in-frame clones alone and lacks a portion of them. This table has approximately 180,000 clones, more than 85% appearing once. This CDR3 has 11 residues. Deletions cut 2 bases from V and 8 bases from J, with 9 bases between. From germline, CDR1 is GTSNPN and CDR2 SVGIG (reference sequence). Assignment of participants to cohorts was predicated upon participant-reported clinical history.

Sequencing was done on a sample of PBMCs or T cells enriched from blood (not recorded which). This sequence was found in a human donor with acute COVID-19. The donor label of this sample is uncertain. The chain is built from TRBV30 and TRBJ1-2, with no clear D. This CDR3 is CAWSWVGGYTF. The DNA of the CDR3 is TGTGCCTGGAGTTGGGTGGGCGGCTACACCTTC.